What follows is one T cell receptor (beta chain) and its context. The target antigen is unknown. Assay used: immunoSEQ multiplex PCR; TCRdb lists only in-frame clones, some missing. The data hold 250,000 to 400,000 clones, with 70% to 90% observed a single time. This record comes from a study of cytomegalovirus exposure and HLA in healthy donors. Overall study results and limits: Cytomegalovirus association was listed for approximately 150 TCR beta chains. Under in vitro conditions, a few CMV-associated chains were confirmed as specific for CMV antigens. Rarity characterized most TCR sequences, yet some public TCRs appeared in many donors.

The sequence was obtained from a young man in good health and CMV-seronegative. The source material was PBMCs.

The CDR3 region has the DNA TGTGCCAGCAGCTACTATACAGGGGGAAGCAATCAGCCCCAGCATTTT. It is translated as CASSYYTGGSNQPQHF. This sequence joins TRBV28 and TRBJ1-5; 8 positions match TRBD1. The CDR3 totals 16 residues. CDR1 and CDR2 (germline): MDHEN, SYDVKM. V lost 6 bases, J lost 1 base, and 8 bases stayed unmatched.